The 13 T cell receptor beta chains given below trace back to one sample, sequenced in a study of Ad26.COV2.S vaccination and SARS-CoV-2 variants. The assay was immunoSEQ multiplex PCR, and TCRdb's table has in-frame clones only and misses some. The profile covers about 410,000 clones, with about 91% appearing a single time and under 2% taken by the ten largest. Treatment: some 19 received Ad26.COV2.S at low or high dose, single or two shots; about 5 received placebo; per-sample allocation not given. The samples were gathered on day 63 after the first injection of vaccine or placebo. The sample was peripheral blood, taken in a trial of Ad26.COV2.S vaccine versus placebo. These receptors were obtained from a person between 18 and 59 years old who received the Ad26.COV2.S COVID-19 vaccine or a placebo.

The V gene is TRBV5-4, the J gene TRBJ2-1; possible D gene TRBD1, 5 bases. CDR3 length equals 15 residues. V lost 1 base and J lost 7, with 15 bases in between. The germline CDR1 and CDR2 sequences are SGHNT and YYREEE (reference sequence). This CDR3 reads CASSLPGSTTNEQFF. In DNA, the CDR3 is TGTGCCAGCAGCTTGCCAGGGTCTACCACTAATGAGCAGTTCTTC.

This chain uses TRBV18 with TRBJ1-2, with 8 nucleotides matching TRBD1. The V and J ends lost 2 bases and 6 bases, in that order; junction bases with no gene match: 11. Germline CDR1 and CDR2: KGHSH and LQKENI. This CDR3 contains 16 residues. CDR3 loop: CASSPRQGTQAHGYTF. The CDR3 nucleotides read TGTGCCAGCTCACCAAGACAGGGGACTCAAGCTCATGGCTACACCTTC. Looking up the rest from reference TRBV18 and TRBJ1-2 gives the full variable domain: NAGVMQNPRHLVRRRGQEARLRCSPMKGHSHVYWYRQLPEEGLKFMVYLQKENIIDESGMPKERFSAEFPKEGPSILRIQQVVRGDSAAYFCASSPRQGTQAHGYTFGSGTRLTVV.

The rearrangement joins TRBV11-2 to TRBJ1-4, with D perhaps TRBD1 (6 bases). Per germline, CDR1 SGHAT and CDR2 FQNNGV. Trimming left V 4 bases short and J 4 bases short, with 19 bases between. This CDR3 spans 17 amino acids. This CDR3 is CASSSPPTPGVNEKLFF. In nucleotides, the CDR3 is TGTGCCAGCAGCTCCCCTCCGACCCCAGGGGTTAATGAAAAACTGTTTTTT.

This clone was detected only a few times. Other DNA variants within this sample encode the same CDR3. The rearrangement uses TRBV15 and TRBJ2-2; the D gene is possibly TRBD1 (6 bases). Germline CDR1 is LNHNV and CDR2 is YYDKDF (reference sequence). This CDR3 comprises 14 residues. V shed 3 bases and J shed 1 base, with 6 bases lying between them. The CDR3 coding sequence is TGTGCCACCAGCAGGGGACAGAACACCGGGGAGCTGTTTTTT. Amino acids: CATSRGQNTGELFF.

This chain joins TRBV28 and TRBJ2-7; TRBD2 is a possible D gene (6 bases). The V end was cut by 8 bases, the J end by 3 bases, with 17 bases between. The germline CDR1 and CDR2 sequences are MDHEN and SYDVKM. The CDR3 length is 14 residues. The CDR3 DNA is TGTGCCAGCTCTGACGGGGGAAGAAGCTACGAGCAGTACTTC. This encodes CASSDGGRSYEQYF.

The V and J genes are TRBV4-1 and TRBJ2-5, with D tentatively TRBD1 or TRBD2 (5 bases each). Between the trimmed V and J ends, which lost 2 bases and 3 bases, there was a span of 22 bases. Germline-derived CDR1 and CDR2 are MGHRA and YSYEKL. This CDR3 spans 18 amino acids. CDR3 region: CASSQTDPGTAAEETQYF. The CDR3 DNA reads as TGCGCCAGCAGCCAAACCGATCCCGGGACCGCGGCCGAAGAGACCCAGTACTTC.

The CDR3 is CASSNPTGNTDTQYF. CDR3 DNA sequence: TGTGCCAGCAGCAACCCGACGGGAAACACAGATACGCAGTATTTT. The V gene is TRBV6-2 or TRBV6-3, the J gene TRBJ2-3, with D maybe TRBD2 (5 bases). CDR1 and CDR2 (germline): MNHEY, SVGEGT. Trimming pared 6 bases from V and 2 bases from J, leaving 15 bases between. The CDR3 contains 15 residues.

This chain uses TRBV30 with TRBJ1-2; D remains unclear. This CDR3 contains 13 residues. The V and J ends lost 0 bases and 2 bases respectively, with 7 bases between them. Germline values: CDR1 GTSNPN, CDR2 SVGIG (reference sequence). The CDR3 DNA follows: TGTGCCTGGAGTGTCACACGGAACTATGGCTACACCTTC. Protein sequence: CAWSVTRNYGYTF.

The V call is TRBV27, the J call TRBJ1-1; TRBD1 is a possible D gene (6 bases). CDR1 MNHEY and CDR2 SMNVEV come from the germline V gene (reference sequence). Deletions cut 5 bases from V and 1 base from J, with 20 bases between. The CDR3 sequence is 17 residues long. Here the CDR3 DNA reads TGTGCCAGCAGTCCCCGAACAGGGAAATTGTCGAACACTGAAGCTTTCTTT. This encodes CASSPRTGKLSNTEAFF.

V and J are TRBV7-9 and TRBJ2-1; the D is unclear. Trimming took off 5 bases at V and 8 bases at J, with 19 bases between the two ends. The CDR3 extends over 15 amino acids. In germline, CDR1 is SEHNR, CDR2 FQNEAQ (reference sequence). The CDR3 loop reads CASSPVWALFDEQFF. The CDR3 DNA sequence: TGTGCCAGCAGCCCGGTTTGGGCCTTGTTCGATGAGCAGTTCTTC.

The rearrangement uses TRBV18 and TRBJ2-7; no definite D call. The CDR3 totals 14 residues. V lost 4 bases and J lost 3, with 13 bases in between. Per the germline V gene, CDR1 is KGHSH and CDR2 is LQKENI. DNA for the CDR3: TGTGCCAGCTCACTTGATTTTGGGGTCTACGAGCAGTACTTC. It yields the protein CASSLDFGVYEQYF. The full variable domain, its missing parts supplied by reference TRBV18 and TRBJ2-7, is NAGVMQNPRHLVRRRGQEARLRCSPMKGHSHVYWYRQLPEEGLKFMVYLQKENIIDESGMPKERFSAEFPKEGPSILRIQQVVRGDSAAYFCASSLDFGVYEQYFGPGTRLTVT.

The chain is built from TRBV9 and TRBJ1-2; no reliable D call. The CDR3 loop spans 14 amino acids. V was clipped by 0 bases and J by 6 bases, with 12 bases between them. The germline V gene encodes CDR1 SGDLS and CDR2 YYNGEE. CDR3 loop: CASSVATTPHGYTF. The DNA for the CDR3 is TGTGCCAGCAGCGTAGCTACGACACCCCATGGCTACACCTTC.

The chain carries TRBV18 and TRBJ2-7; TRBD2 might be the D (5 bases). Germline CDR1 KGHSH, CDR2 LQKENI. CDR3 length equals 13 residues. Deletions cut 6 bases from V and 6 bases from J, with 15 bases between. The CDR3, as DNA: TGTGCCAGCTCCTCCCTGAGGGATAGCGAGCAGTACTTC. This codes for CASSSLRDSEQYF.